Below are 8 T cell receptor beta chains sequenced from a single sample in a study of cytomegalovirus exposure and HLA in healthy donors. PCR used 60 Vbeta primers and 13 Jbeta primers. Repertoires were generated with immunoSEQ multiplex PCR, while TCRdb's copy carries only in-frame clones and drops some. The table records around 130,000 clones, about 8% of them present only once. The specimen was PBMCs. These receptors originate from a woman in her forties in good health and CMV-seropositive.

This clone was counted between two and nine times. This sequence joins TRBV6-5 and TRBJ1-1; unclear D gene. The CDR3 has 12 amino acids. Germline CDR1 is MNHEY and CDR2 is SVGAGI. V was clipped by 6 bases and J by 6 bases, with 11 bases between them. CDR3 loop: CASRSDSAEAFF. The CDR3 DNA reads TGTGCCAGCAGATCTGATAGCGCTGAAGCTTTCTTT.

A few counts support this clone. The V and J genes are TRBV6-5 and TRBJ2-5; D is unclear. CDR3 length equals 14 residues. Germline V gene data show CDR1 as MNHEY and CDR2 as SVGAGI. V lost 6 bases, J lost 0 bases, and 11 bases lay in between. The CDR3 DNA follows: TGTGCCAGCAGCAGAGCGAGGTACCAAGAGACCCAGTACTTC. Its protein is CASSRARYQETQYF.

The V and J genes are TRBV28 and TRBJ1-2; no firm D call. Trimming removed 4 bases from V and 1 base from J, with 10 bases in between. The CDR3 length is 14 residues. Per the germline V gene, CDR1 is MDHEN and CDR2 is SYDVKM. The CDR3 reads CASSSTGSNYGYTF. In nucleotides, the CDR3 is TGTGCCAGCAGTTCGACCGGGAGTAACTATGGCTACACCTTC.

This clone was observed a handful of times. V and J are TRBV11-2 and TRBJ1-1, with 7 bases lining up with TRBD1. V was pared by 5 bases and J by 4 bases, with 7 bases of the junction left unmatched. Germline CDR1 is SGHAT and CDR2 is FQNNGV. CDR3 size: 14 residues. CDR3 coding DNA: TGTGCCAGCAGCGCAGACAGGGCGGGCACTGAAGCTTTCTTT. The encoded protein is CASSADRAGTEAFF.

V gene TRBV7-8 combines with J gene TRBJ1-1, with D perhaps matching TRBD1 (6 bases). Germline V CDR1 and CDR2: SGHVS, FQNEAQ. CDR3 length: 15 residues. Trimming cost V 2 bases and J 2 bases, with 12 bases left between them. This chain's CDR3 is CASSLLSGVNTEAFF. In DNA, the CDR3 is TGTGCCAGCAGCTTACTGTCAGGGGTCAACACTGAAGCTTTCTTT.

The gene calls are TRBV6-5 and TRBJ2-5; maybe TRBD2 (6 bases). The J call may be incorrect, as the DNA end agrees better with TRBJ2-7. The CDR3 is 15 residues long. Germline V lookup: CDR1 MNHEY, CDR2 SVGAGI. This CDR3 is CASSYAGLGAYEQYF. In DNA, the CDR3 is TGTGCCAGCAGTTATGCGGGGCTAGGCGCCTACGAGCAGTACTTC.

V gene TRBV6-1 combines with J gene TRBJ1-1; TRBD1 matches at 7 bases. There are 15 residues in the CDR3. Germline CDR1 and CDR2: MNHNS and SASEGT. Losses at the gene ends were 3 bases for V and 4 bases for J; bases not matched to a gene: 8. CDR3 nucleotides: TGTGCCAGCAGTGAGGAAAGGGGGCAGCGCACTGAAGCTTTCTTT. This sequence encodes CASSEERGQRTEAFF.

As regards this clone: Other DNA sequences in the sample encode the same CDR3. The V call is TRBV6-5, the J call TRBJ1-1; D is possibly TRBD1 (6 bases). V shed 6 bases and J shed 1 base, with 6 bases lying between them. This CDR3 is 12 amino acids long. Germline V CDR1 and CDR2: MNHEY, SVGAGI. CDR3 sequence (DNA): TGTGCCAGCAGCAGGGGGAACACTGAAGCTTTCTTT. Its translation: CASSRGNTEAFF.